The 30 T cell receptor beta chains listed next were all sequenced from one sample in a study of blood T cell repertoires in COVID-19. Assay used: immunoSEQ multiplex PCR; TCRdb lists only in-frame clones, some missing. Here the sample spans 55,000 to 90,000 clones, about 80% being singletons. Sample: peripheral blood. The receptors were sampled from a woman aged 70-85 years with acute or convalescent COVID-19.

Here the CDR3 reads CASSGGEGALWPQHF. The CDR3, as DNA: TGTGCCAGCAGCGGGGGAGAGGGGGCGCTTTGGCCCCAGCATTTT. This chain connects TRBV5-5 to TRBJ1-5; 7 nucleotides match TRBD1. Per germline, CDR1 SGHKS and CDR2 YYEKEE (reference sequence). V shed 4 bases, J shed 9 bases, and the junction held 13 bases outside the gene matches. CDR3 length equals 15 residues. The full variable domain, with the rest looked up from reference TRBV5-5 and TRBJ1-5, is DAGVTQSPTHLIKTRGQQVTLRCSPISGHKSVSWYQQVLGQGPQFIFQYYEKEERGRGNFPDRFSARQFPNYSSELNVNALLLGDSALYLCASSGGEGALWPQHFGDGTRLSIL.

The V call is TRBV19, the J call TRBJ1-5, with D hard to call. The ends were cut back, 5 bases at V and 9 bases at J, with 11 bases in the middle. From germline, CDR1 is LNHDA and CDR2 SQIVND (reference sequence). The CDR3 is made up of 12 amino acids. The CDR3 spells CASSFSTAPQHF. In DNA form, the CDR3 reads TGTGCCAGTAGTTTTAGCACCGCGCCCCAGCATTTT.

This chain links TRBV9 with TRBJ2-1; 7 nucleotides line up with TRBD2. The CDR3 length is 16 residues. Germline loops: CDR1 SGDLS, CDR2 YYNGEE. V gave up 1 base and J gave up 2 bases; unmatched junction bases: 6. CDR3 in DNA: TGTGCCAGCAGCGTACTGCCTAGCGGAACCTACAATGAGCAGTTCTTC. It specifies CASSVLPSGTYNEQFF.

This clone was counted a few times. The J gene is TRBJ2-3, the V gene TRBV6-5, with TRBD2 matching 10 bases. CDR1 and CDR2 from the germline V gene are MNHEY and SVGAGI. Losses at the gene ends were 7 bases for V and 0 bases for J; bases not matched to a gene: 4. The CDR3 is 15 residues long. The CDR3 is CASTRTSGSTDTQYF. CDR3 bases: TGTGCCAGCACCCGGACTAGCGGAAGCACAGATACGCAGTATTTT.

CDR3 coding DNA: TGTGCCACCAGTGAGAATTCGGGTTACAATGAGCAGTTCTTC. Residues: CATSENSGYNEQFF. J is TRBJ2-1 and V is TRBV24-1; D is unclear. The length of the CDR3 is 14 residues. V lost 4 bases, J lost 4 bases, and 10 bases lay in between. Per the germline V gene, CDR1 is KGHDR and CDR2 is SFDVKD.

V and J are TRBV7-9 and TRBJ2-5; D possibly corresponds to TRBD1 (5 bases). The CDR3 is 17 amino acids. Trimming removed 1 base at V and 4 bases at J, with 19 bases between. Germline CDR1 and CDR2: SEHNR and FQNEAQ (reference sequence). The CDR3 DNA sequence: TGTGCCAGCAGCTTAGTCGAAGGGGCCGGGCAGGGAGAGACCCAGTACTTC. Residues: CASSLVEGAGQGETQYF.

The DNA for the CDR3 is TGTGCCAGCAGTATTAACCCTCTTCCGCGCGAGCAGTACTTC. Amino acids: CASSINPLPREQYF. The rearrangement uses TRBV6-5 and TRBJ2-7; D uncertain. From germline, CDR1 is MNHEY and CDR2 SVGAGI. Trimming removed 5 bases from V and 6 bases from J, with 17 bases in between. The length of the CDR3 is 14 residues.

J is TRBJ2-2 and V is TRBV5-1; D remains unclear. Germline V CDR1 and CDR2: SGHRS, YFSETQ. The V and J ends lost 0 bases and 6 bases respectively, with 6 bases between them. The CDR3 is made up of 13 amino acids. CDR3 protein: CASSLDPSGELFF. DNA of the CDR3: TGCGCCAGCAGCTTGGATCCGTCCGGGGAGCTGTTTTTT.

The rearrangement joins TRBV21-1 to TRBJ2-3; no check of the table's D call, TRBD1, against the DNA was made. TRBV21-1 constitutes a pseudogene. The CDR3 consists of 18 residues. Here the CDR3 DNA reads TGTGCCAGCAGCGAAGGAAAAAGTTACGACAGCAGCACAGATACGCAGTATTTT. This sequence encodes CASSEGKSYDSSTDTQYF.

The chain recombines TRBV19 with TRBJ1-4, with D possibly being TRBD1 (6 bases). Trimming took 5 bases from V and 1 from J, leaving 8 bases between them. The CDR3 is 14 amino acids. The germline V gene encodes CDR1 LNHDA and CDR2 SQIVND (reference sequence). CDR3 residues: CASSRQETNEKLFF. The CDR3 DNA reads TGTGCCAGTAGTCGACAGGAAACTAATGAAAAACTGTTTTTT.

The V and J genes are TRBV5-6 and TRBJ1-1; the D is unclear. V lost 1 base to trimming and J lost 4 bases, with 8 bases between them. Germline CDR1 and CDR2: SGHDT and YYEEEE. This CDR3 region has 13 residues. CDR3 region: CASSLPGGTEAFF. CDR3 DNA: TGTGCCAGCAGCTTGCCCGGAGGCACTGAAGCTTTCTTT.

The CDR3 sequence: CASSHTGDVGDSPLHF. As DNA, the CDR3 is TGCGCCAGCAGCCATACAGGAGATGTAGGTGATTCACCCCTCCACTTT. This chain uses TRBV5-1 with TRBJ1-6, with D perhaps matching TRBD1 (5 bases). The ends were cut back, 4 bases at V and 8 bases at J, with 19 bases in the middle. The germline V gene has CDR1 SGHRS and CDR2 YFSETQ. There are 16 residues in the CDR3. Full variable domain (outside the CDR3, taken from reference TRBV5-1 and TRBJ1-6): KAGVTQTPRYLIKTRGQQVTLSCSPISGHRSVSWYQQTPGQGLQFLFEYFSETQRNKGNFPGRFSGRQFSNSRSEMNVSTLELGDSALYLCASSHTGDVGDSPLHFGNGTRLTVT.

This rearrangement joins TRBV5-5 to TRBJ2-6; TRBD1 aligns across 9 bases. Germline V gene data show CDR1 as SGHKS and CDR2 as YYEKEE (reference sequence). The CDR3 covers 19 residues. V lost 0 bases and J lost 5; bases outside the gene matches: 12. CDR3 protein: CASSLAGGTGMARANVLTF. As DNA, the CDR3 is TGTGCCAGCAGCTTGGCCGGTGGGACAGGGATGGCTAGGGCCAACGTCCTGACTTTC.

The chain has TRBV28 and TRBJ1-5; 10 bases map to TRBD1. CDR3 length: 17 amino acids. Germline V gene sequence: CDR1 MDHEN, CDR2 SYDVKM. Germline trimming cut 3 bases from V and 2 bases from J; bases unmatched to any gene: 7. DNA of the CDR3: TGTGCCAGCAGTTTCAGGACAGGGGGTAAAGGCAATCAGCCCCAGCATTTT. This sequence encodes CASSFRTGGKGNQPQHF.

This chain links TRBV4-1 with TRBJ2-2, with a tentative D call TRBD1 (6 bases). The CDR3 covers 16 residues. CDR1 is MGHRA and CDR2 is YSYEKL in the germline V gene. Trimming pared 2 bases from V and 4 bases from J, leaving 14 bases between. Written as DNA, the CDR3 is TGCGCCAGCAGCCAAATCCAACAGGGTGGCACCGGGGAGCTGTTTTTT. Its protein is CASSQIQQGGTGELFF.

Only a few counts were recorded for this clone. The genes are TRBV28 and TRBJ2-4; TRBD2 might be the D (5 bases). V was cut by 6 bases and J by 0 bases, with 21 bases left in between. This CDR3 region has 18 residues. CDR1 and CDR2 from the germline V gene are MDHEN and SYDVKM. The CDR3 bases are TGTGCCAGCAGCTTAGACACCAAAGCGGACTTAGCCAAAAACATTCAGTACTTC. Translation: CASSLDTKADLAKNIQYF. Using reference TRBV28 and TRBJ2-4 for the parts outside the CDR3, the full variable domain is DVKVTQSSRYLVKRTGEKVFLECVQDMDHENMFWYRQDPGLGLRLIYFSYDVKMKEKGDIPEGYSVSREKKERFSLILESASTNQTSMYLCASSLDTKADLAKNIQYFGAGTRLSVL.

The chain is built from TRBV6-5 and TRBJ2-1; tentative D call: TRBD2 (6 bases). Trimming removed 9 bases from V and 6 bases from J, with 15 bases in between. The CDR3 contains 13 residues. Germline V gene sequence: CDR1 MNHEY, CDR2 SVGAGI. CDR3 sequence reads: CASRIGDSNEQFF. The DNA of the CDR3 is TGTGCCAGTCGGATCGGGGACTCCAATGAGCAGTTCTTC.

This clone was seen a handful of times. V gene TRBV29-1 combines with J gene TRBJ1-5, with 9 bases lining up with TRBD1. Germline CDR1 is SQVTM and CDR2 is ANQGSEA. The length of the CDR3 is 14 residues. V shed 6 bases, J shed 1 base, and the junction held 4 bases outside the gene matches. The DNA for the CDR3 is TGCAGCGTCGGGACAGGGACGAGCAATCAGCCCCAGCATTTT. This encodes CSVGTGTSNQPQHF.

The gene calls are TRBV14 and TRBJ2-5; 13 nucleotides match TRBD2. The ends lost 4 bases at V and 6 bases at J; junction bases unmatched: 2. In germline, CDR1 is SGHDN, CDR2 FVKESK. The CDR3 runs 14 residues. CDR3 residues: CASSLGTSGKTQYF. For the CDR3, the DNA is TGTGCCAGCAGCCTTGGGACTAGCGGGAAGACCCAGTACTTC. Full variable domain (outside the CDR3, taken from reference TRBV14 and TRBJ2-5): EAGVTQFPSHSVIEKGQTVTLRCDPISGHDNLYWYRRVMGKEIKFLLHFVKESKQDESGMPNNRFLAERTGGTYSTLKVQPAELEDSGVYFCASSLGTSGKTQYFGPGTRLLVL.

The table lists this clone with a few counts. V usage is TRBV19 and J usage is TRBJ1-5; 9 nucleotides line up with TRBD1. With V trimmed by 3 bases and J by 6 bases, 18 bases remained unmatched. Germline V lookup: CDR1 LNHDA, CDR2 SQIVND (reference sequence). The CDR3 has 19 amino acids. CDR3 residues: CASSMTRIRTGDRGQPQHF. CDR3 bases: TGTGCCAGTAGTATGACGCGAATCAGGACAGGGGATAGGGGTCAGCCCCAGCATTTT. Together with reference TRBV19 and TRBJ1-5, the CDR3 gives the full variable domain: DGGITQSPKYLFRKEGQNVTLSCEQNLNHDAMYWYRQDPGQGLRLIYYSQIVNDFQKGDIAEGYSVSREKKESFPLTVTSAQKNPTAFYLCASSMTRIRTGDRGQPQHFGDGTRLSIL.

V usage is TRBV2 and J usage is TRBJ2-1; TRBD2 matches at 11 bases. This CDR3 region has 15 residues. Germline V gene sequence: CDR1 SNHLY, CDR2 FYNNEI. Germline trimming cut 6 bases from V and 1 base from J; bases unmatched to any gene: 2. For the CDR3, the DNA is TGTGCCAGCAGAGCTAGCGGGGGGTCCTACAATGAGCAGTTCTTC. Translated, it gives CASRASGGSYNEQFF.

As for this clone: A junction boundary mismatches the germline segment, possibly from a read error. The chain links TRBV7-7 to TRBJ2-5, with D perhaps matching TRBD1 (5 bases). CDR1 SSHAT and CDR2 FNYEAQ come from the germline V gene (reference sequence). This CDR3 has 13 residues. The CDR3 protein is CASSLGQQGTQYF. The CDR3 region has the DNA TGTGCCAGCAGCTTAGGACAGCAAGGGACCCAGTACTTC.

V is TRBV18 and J is TRBJ2-7, with 8 bases lining up with TRBD1. The CDR3 is 14 residues long. V trimming: 6 bases; J trimming: 3 bases; junction bases outside the gene matches: 7. Germline V gene sequence: CDR1 KGHSH, CDR2 LQKENI. The CDR3 nucleotides read TGTGCCAGCTCTATGGGACAGGATTACTACGAGCAGTACTTC. Translating gives CASSMGQDYYEQYF.

This clone is deemed medium-sized (0.01 to 0.1%). The chain couples TRBV10-3 to TRBJ1-1; 8 bases are shared with TRBD1. Losses at the gene ends were 8 bases for V and 6 bases for J; bases not matched to a gene: 2. The CDR3 spans 11 residues. Per germline, CDR1 ENHRY and CDR2 SYGVKD. The CDR3 coding sequence is TGTGCCATCGGGGACAGGTCTGAAGCTTTCTTT. Its translation is CAIGDRSEAFF.

The genes are TRBV7-6 and TRBJ2-7; unclear D gene. V was trimmed by 6 bases and J by 3 bases, leaving 9 bases between them. This CDR3 comprises 12 residues. Germline V lookup: CDR1 SGHVS, CDR2 FNYEAQ. The CDR3 spells CASSPTSYEQYF. DNA for the CDR3: TGTGCCAGCAGTCCAACCAGCTACGAGCAGTACTTC.

J is TRBJ2-2 and V is TRBV7-2; the D gene is possibly TRBD2 (5 bases). Looked up from germline, CDR1 is SGHTA and CDR2 is FQGNSA. This CDR3 region has 16 residues. V lost 5 bases and J 0 bases, leaving 13 bases between the germline ends. CDR3 bases: TGTGCCAGCAGCCTCGGACTGAGCACGAACACCGGGGAGCTGTTTTTT. It is translated as CASSLGLSTNTGELFF. The whole variable domain, remainder taken from reference TRBV7-2 and TRBJ2-2, is GAGVSQSPSNKVTEKGKDVELRCDPISGHTALYWYRQSLGQGLEFLIYFQGNSAPDKSGLPSDRFSAERTGGSVSTLTIQRTQQEDSAVYLCASSLGLSTNTGELFFGEGSRLTVL.

CDR3 nucleotide sequence: TGTGCCAGCAGCCGGCCAGGGGGCGAAAAACTGTTTTTT. Its protein product is CASSRPGGEKLFF. This chain connects TRBV7-8 to TRBJ1-4; 8 bases line up with TRBD1. With 5 bases clipped from V and 8 bases from J, the junction kept 4 bases outside the gene matches. CDR1 SGHVS and CDR2 FQNEAQ come from the germline V gene. The CDR3 contains 13 residues.

This clone was recorded once. The rearrangement links TRBV3-1 (or the pseudogene TRBV3-2) to TRBJ1-2; TRBD1 matches 8 bases. With 1 base clipped from V and 5 bases from J, the junction kept 9 bases outside the gene matches. The CDR3 consists of 16 residues. The germline CDR1 and CDR2 sequences are LGHDT and YNNKEL (reference sequence). The CDR3 nucleotides read TGTGCCAGCAGCCAAGTCACGGAAACAGGGGGGTATGGCTACACCTTC. This encodes CASSQVTETGGYGYTF.

V gene TRBV7-2 combines with J gene TRBJ1-6; no clear D. V shed 1 base and J shed 15 bases, with 13 bases lying between them. Germline lookup yields CDR1 SGHTA and CDR2 FQGNSA. The CDR3 consists of 13 residues. CDR3 coding DNA: TGTGCCAGCAGCTTAGGCAGGCCCGCTCTCCTCCACTTT. It yields the protein CASSLGRPALLHF. Full variable domain (rest looked up from reference TRBV7-2 and TRBJ1-6): GAGVSQSPSNKVTEKGKDVELRCDPISGHTALYWYRQSLGQGLEFLIYFQGNSAPDKSGLPSDRFSAERTGGSVSTLTIQRTQQEDSAVYLCASSLGRPALLHFGNGTRLTVT.

This clone occurred a few times. The chain couples TRBV27 to TRBJ2-7; 10 bases align to TRBD1. CDR1 is MNHEY, CDR2 SMNVEV, per germline (reference sequence). The CDR3 has 18 amino acids. After removal of 7 bases from V and 2 bases from J, the junction contained 17 bases not matched to a gene. The CDR3 loop is CASKQRQGAAGATYEQYF. The CDR3 DNA sequence: TGTGCCAGCAAACAGAGACAGGGGGCCGCGGGAGCCACCTACGAGCAGTACTTC.